Shown below are 6 T cell receptor beta chains from a single sample sequenced in a study of T cell repertoires in cytomegalovirus infection. Each CDR3 protein is one row after TCRdb ran MiXCR on the reads. The table records approximately 550,000 distinct CDR3 sequences, 16% of them present only once. The sequencing sample was made of CD8+ T cells from PBMCs. The receptors come from a human donor in good health (CMV status not recorded). Some clones in this sample may be carry-over from other donors' samples.

The chain uses TRBV30 and TRBJ1-1; D ambiguous. Between the trimmed V and J ends, which lost 5 bases and 0 bases, there was a span of 4 bases. The CDR3 runs to 11 residues. Germline V gene data show CDR1 as GTSNPN and CDR2 as SVGIG (reference sequence). This chain's CDR3 is CAWAVNTEAFF. The CDR3 bases are TGTGCCTGGGCGGTGAACACTGAAGCTTTCTTT.

There are a few counts of this clonotype. An end of the junction does not agree with germline; a read error may underlie this. The genes are TRBV4-1 and TRBJ2-5, with D maybe TRBD1 (6 bases). The DNA end lines up better with TRBJ2-7; the J call may be wrong. This CDR3 spans 12 amino acids. The germline V gene has CDR1 MGHRA and CDR2 YSYEKL. The CDR3 is CASSQGQYEQYF. In DNA, the CDR3 is TGTGCCAGCAGCCAGGGGCAGTACGAGCAGTACTTC.

The chain couples TRBV4-1 to TRBJ2-1; 7 bases agree with TRBD1. This CDR3 is built from 14 residues. The germline CDR1 and CDR2 sequences are MGHRA and YSYEKL. V shed 1 base, J shed 7 bases, and the junction held 4 bases outside the gene matches. For the CDR3, the DNA is TGCGCCAGCAGCCAAGCCTACAGGGGAAATGAGCAGTTCTTC. Translation: CASSQAYRGNEQFF.

This clonotype was detected a few times. V gene TRBV14 combines with J gene TRBJ1-1; D unresolved. The CDR3 runs 17 residues. The germline V and J ends were trimmed by 0 bases and 6 bases, with 20 bases remaining between them. Per germline, CDR1 SGHDN and CDR2 FVKESK. CDR3 sequence reads: CASSQDHGKQGSAEAFF. The CDR3 nucleotides read TGTGCCAGCAGCCAAGATCACGGGAAACAAGGGAGCGCTGAAGCTTTCTTT.

The chain couples TRBV24-1 to TRBJ2-1; D ambiguous. Trimming removed 4 bases from V and 1 base from J, with 10 bases in between. This CDR3 contains 15 residues. From germline, CDR1 is KGHDR and CDR2 SFDVKD. CDR3 sequence (DNA): TGTGCCACCAGTGACCCCCAGAGGTCCTACAATGAGCAGTTCTTC. Protein sequence: CATSDPQRSYNEQFF.

The chain carries TRBV4-1 and TRBJ2-1, with TRBD1 identical over 9 bases. This CDR3 is 16 amino acids long. Germline trimming cut 2 bases from V and 7 bases from J; bases unmatched to any gene: 9. The V gene's germline CDR1 is MGHRA and CDR2 YSYEKL. CDR3 coding DNA: TGCGCCAGCAGCCAAACCGGGACAGGGTCAGGGAATGAGCAGTTCTTC. Encoded protein: CASSQTGTGSGNEQFF.